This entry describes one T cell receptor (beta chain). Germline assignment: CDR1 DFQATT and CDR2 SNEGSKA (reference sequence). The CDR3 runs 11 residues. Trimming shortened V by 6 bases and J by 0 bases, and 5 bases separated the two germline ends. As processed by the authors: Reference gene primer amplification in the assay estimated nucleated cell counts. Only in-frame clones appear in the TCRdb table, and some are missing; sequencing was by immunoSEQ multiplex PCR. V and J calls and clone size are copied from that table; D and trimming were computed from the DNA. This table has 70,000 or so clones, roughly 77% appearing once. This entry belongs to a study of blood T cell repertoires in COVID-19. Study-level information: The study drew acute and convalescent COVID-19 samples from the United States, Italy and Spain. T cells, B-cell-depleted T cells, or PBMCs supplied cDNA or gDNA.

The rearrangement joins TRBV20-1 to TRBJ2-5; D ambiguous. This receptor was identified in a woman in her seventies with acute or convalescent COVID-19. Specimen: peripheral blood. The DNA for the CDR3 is TGCAGTGCGTCAAACCAAGAGACCCAGTACTTC. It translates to CSASNQETQYF.